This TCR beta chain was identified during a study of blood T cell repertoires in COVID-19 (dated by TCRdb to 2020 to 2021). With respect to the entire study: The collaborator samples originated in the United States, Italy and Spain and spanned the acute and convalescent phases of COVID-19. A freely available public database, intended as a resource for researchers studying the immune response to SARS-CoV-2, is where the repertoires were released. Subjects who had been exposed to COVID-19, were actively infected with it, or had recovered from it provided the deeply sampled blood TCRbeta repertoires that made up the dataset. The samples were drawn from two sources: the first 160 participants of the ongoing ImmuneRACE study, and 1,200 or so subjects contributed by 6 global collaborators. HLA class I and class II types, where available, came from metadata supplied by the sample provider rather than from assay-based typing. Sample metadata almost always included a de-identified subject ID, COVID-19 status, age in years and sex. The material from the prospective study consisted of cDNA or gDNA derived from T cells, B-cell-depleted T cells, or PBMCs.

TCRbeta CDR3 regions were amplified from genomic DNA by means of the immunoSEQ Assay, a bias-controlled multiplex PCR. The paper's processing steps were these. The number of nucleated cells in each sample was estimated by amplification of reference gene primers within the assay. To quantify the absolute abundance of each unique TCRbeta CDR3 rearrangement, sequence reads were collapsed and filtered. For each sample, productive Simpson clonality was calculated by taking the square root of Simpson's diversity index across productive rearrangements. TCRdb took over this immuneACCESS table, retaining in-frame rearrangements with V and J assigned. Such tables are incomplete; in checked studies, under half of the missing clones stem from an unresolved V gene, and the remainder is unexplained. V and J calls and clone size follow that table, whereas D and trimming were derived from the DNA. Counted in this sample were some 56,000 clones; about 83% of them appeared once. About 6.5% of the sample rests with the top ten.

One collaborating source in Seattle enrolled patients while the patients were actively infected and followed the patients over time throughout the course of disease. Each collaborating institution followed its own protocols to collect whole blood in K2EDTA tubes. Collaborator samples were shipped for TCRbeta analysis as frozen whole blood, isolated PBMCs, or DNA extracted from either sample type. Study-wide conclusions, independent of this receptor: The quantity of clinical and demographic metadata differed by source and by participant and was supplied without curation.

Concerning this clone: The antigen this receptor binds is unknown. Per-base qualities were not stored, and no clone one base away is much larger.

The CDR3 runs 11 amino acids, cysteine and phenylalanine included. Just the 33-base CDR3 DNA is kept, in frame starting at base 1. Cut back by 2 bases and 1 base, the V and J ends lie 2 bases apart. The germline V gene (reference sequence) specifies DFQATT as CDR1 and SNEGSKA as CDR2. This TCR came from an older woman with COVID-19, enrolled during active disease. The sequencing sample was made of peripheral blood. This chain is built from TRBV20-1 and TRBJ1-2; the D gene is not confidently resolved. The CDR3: CSARHNYGYTF. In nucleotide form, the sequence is TGCAGTGCTAGACATAACTATGGCTACACCTTC.